A single count supports the clone carrying this TCR beta chain. The antigen is unknown. This specimen belongs to a study of chemoradiotherapy in HPV16-positive cancers. About the research overall: Functional T-cell assays on a couple of HPV16-positive patients' cells defined candidate HPV-specific clones and common TCR motifs. Study conclusions and caveats: Candidate HPV-specific clones and E7-related TCR motifs grew in tumor during treatment. Better recurrence-free survival went with HPV-responsive T-cell expansion in HPV16-positive patients.

Looked up from germline, CDR1 is SGHRS and CDR2 is YFSETQ. The CDR3 is 17 amino acids. V shed 1 base and J shed 0 bases, with 16 bases lying between them. Sequencing used immunoSEQ multiplex PCR; TCRdb keeps in-frame clones, though not all of them. Here the sample spans 25,000 to 30,000 clones, approximately 93% being singletons. Repertoires were sampled repeatedly during chemoradiotherapy. This sequence joins TRBV5-1 and TRBJ1-1; D possibly corresponds to TRBD1 (6 bases). Material: blood, obtained from a patient who underwent chemoradiotherapy. The receptor was isolated from a human donor with HPV-associated anogenital cancer. Here the CDR3 DNA reads TGCGCCAGCAGCTTGAGGGGGGCAGACAGGATGAACACTGAAGCTTTCTTT. It encodes CASSLRGADRMNTEAFF.